One and the same sample provided the 4 T cell receptor beta chains below, sequenced in a study of cytomegalovirus exposure and HLA in healthy donors. Researchers ran the PCR with 60 Vbeta and 13 Jbeta primers. Assay used: immunoSEQ multiplex PCR; TCRdb lists only in-frame clones, some missing. The table records about 130,000 clones, roughly 70% of them present only once. The sequencing sample was made of PBMCs. The receptors shown here come from a man aged 25-40 years in good health and CMV-seronegative.

The gene calls are TRBV5-4 and TRBJ2-5, with a weak D call TRBD2 (6 bases). V lost 3 bases and J lost 2, with 8 bases in between. CDR1 SGHNT and CDR2 YYREEE come from the germline V gene (reference sequence). This CDR3 region has 13 residues. CDR3 region: CASSWGDQETQYF. In DNA form, the CDR3 reads TGTGCCAGCAGCTGGGGGGATCAAGAGACCCAGTACTTC.

V gene TRBV15 combines with J gene TRBJ1-5; D ambiguous. Trimming left V 0 bases short and J 2 bases short, with 2 bases between. This CDR3 is 13 amino acids long. CDR1 is LNHNV, CDR2 YYDKDF, per germline (reference sequence). CDR3 amino acids: CATSRDGNQPQHF. The CDR3 DNA reads as TGTGCCACCAGCAGAGACGGCAATCAGCCCCAGCATTTT. The full variable domain, completed using reference TRBV15 and TRBJ1-5, is DAMVIQNPRYQVTQFGKPVTLSCSQTLNHNVMYWYQQKSSQAPKLLFHYYDKDFNNEADTPDNFQSRRPNTSFCFLDIRSPGLGDTAMYLCATSRDGNQPQHFGDGTRLSIL.

J is TRBJ2-1 and V is TRBV7-6; no reliable D call. The CDR3 length is 16 residues. Trimming removed 3 bases from V and 2 bases from J, with 14 bases in between. Germline loops: CDR1 SGHVS, CDR2 FNYEAQ. CDR3 residues: CASSFKAPGTYNEQFF. The DNA of the CDR3 is TGTGCCAGCAGCTTTAAGGCCCCAGGAACCTACAATGAGCAGTTCTTC.

The J gene is TRBJ2-7, the V gene TRBV5-6; D ambiguous. The CDR3 sequence is 12 residues long. V shed 7 bases and J shed 7 bases, with 15 bases lying between them. Germline lookup yields CDR1 SGHDT and CDR2 YYEEEE. In DNA form, the CDR3 reads TGTGCCAGCTTCCGCATCCCTGAGGAGCAGTACTTC. It specifies CASFRIPEEQYF.